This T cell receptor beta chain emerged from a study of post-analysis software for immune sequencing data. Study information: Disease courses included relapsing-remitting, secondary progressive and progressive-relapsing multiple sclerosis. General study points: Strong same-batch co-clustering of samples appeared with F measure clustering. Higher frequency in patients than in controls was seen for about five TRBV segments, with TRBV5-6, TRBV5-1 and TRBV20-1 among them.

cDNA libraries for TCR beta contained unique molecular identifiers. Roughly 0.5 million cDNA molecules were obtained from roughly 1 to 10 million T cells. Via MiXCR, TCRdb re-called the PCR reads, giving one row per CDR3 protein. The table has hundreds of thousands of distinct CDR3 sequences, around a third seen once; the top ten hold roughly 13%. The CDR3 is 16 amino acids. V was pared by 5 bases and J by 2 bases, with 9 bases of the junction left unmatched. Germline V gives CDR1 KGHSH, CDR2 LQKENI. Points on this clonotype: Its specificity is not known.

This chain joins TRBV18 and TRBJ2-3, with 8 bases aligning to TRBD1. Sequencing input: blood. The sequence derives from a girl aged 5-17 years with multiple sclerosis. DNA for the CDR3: TGTGCCAGCTCAGCCGCCGGACAGGGAAACACAGATACGCAGTATTTT. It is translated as CASSAAGQGNTDTQYF.